The next 29 T cell receptor beta chains were all read from a single sample in a study of T-cell memory formation after mild COVID-19. In TCRdb, the 5' RACE reads were re-called with MiXCR into one record per CDR3 protein. The table includes 150,000 to 200,000 distinct CDR3 sequences, 11% detected once. The sequenced material came from PBMCs or a T cell subset sorted from them (not recorded which). These receptors all stem from a man younger than 35 who had mild COVID-19 (a few samples of this study predate the infection). Cell type and time point are not known.

About this clonotype: This clone may be a read error of a much larger clone one base away. V usage is TRBV29-1 and J usage is TRBJ2-6; no definite D call. Germline V gives CDR1 SQVTM, CDR2 ANQGSEA. This CDR3 comprises 15 residues. CDR3 nucleotide sequence: TGCAGAGTTCGGGTGGTTCAGTCTGGGGCCAACGTCCTGACTTTC. Translating gives CRVRVVQSGANVLTF.

This clonotype was counted at least ten times. The chain carries TRBV7-9 and TRBJ2-3; D may correspond to TRBD1 or TRBD2 (5 bases each). This CDR3 has 14 residues. V was shortened by 4 bases and J by 4 bases, with 12 bases between the two germline ends. The germline V gene encodes CDR1 SEHNR and CDR2 FQNEAQ (reference sequence). CDR3: CASSYRGLADTQYF. The CDR3 bases are TGTGCCAGCAGCTACCGGGGCCTGGCAGATACGCAGTATTTT.

A few counts support this clonotype. The CDR3 is CASSHKVVRDTQYF. The CDR3 nucleotides read TGTGCCAGCAGCCATAAGGTGGTCCGAGATACGCAGTATTTT. The rearrangement joins TRBV3-1 to TRBJ2-3; D remains ambiguous. The CDR3 consists of 14 residues. Germline lookup yields CDR1 LGHDT and CDR2 YNNKEL (reference sequence). Trimming removed 3 bases at V and 5 bases at J, with 12 bases between.

The chain links TRBV4-1 to TRBJ2-1, with 11 bases fitting TRBD1. This CDR3 has 17 amino acids. J gave up 7 bases and V 4 bases, and 12 bases lay outside the gene matches. Germline CDR1 reads MGHRA; CDR2 reads YSYEKL. The chain's CDR3 is CASSPLPGQGGWNEQFF. The CDR3 DNA reads TGCGCCAGCAGCCCGCTACCGGGACAGGGGGGATGGAATGAGCAGTTCTTC.

The chain has TRBV7-9 and TRBJ1-3; the match to TRBD1 covers 7 bases. The V segment lost 5 bases and the J segment 0 bases; nucleotides outside the gene matches: 4. The germline V gene encodes CDR1 SEHNR and CDR2 FQNEAQ (reference sequence). This CDR3 contains 15 residues. Here the CDR3 reads CASSLGQNSGNTIYF. CDR3 coding DNA: TGTGCCAGCAGCCTGGGACAGAACTCTGGAAACACCATATATTTT.

This clonotype showed up just a few times. The chain employs TRBV6-1 and TRBJ2-6; D unresolved. V lost 8 bases and J lost 0, with 14 bases in between. Germline lookup yields CDR1 MNHNS and CDR2 SASEGT. The CDR3 has 16 residues. CDR3 sequence reads: CASQSGLASGANVLTF. The DNA for the CDR3 is TGTGCCAGCCAATCGGGCCTCGCCTCTGGGGCCAACGTCCTGACTTTC.

This chain uses TRBV5-4 with TRBJ2-3, with a tentative D call TRBD2 (7 bases). V was clipped by 4 bases and J by 8 bases, with 17 bases between them. Germline-derived CDR1 and CDR2 are SGHNT and YYREEE (reference sequence). The CDR3 spans 14 residues. The CDR3 sequence: CASSPEGGGVTQYF. The CDR3 DNA reads as TGTGCCAGCAGCCCCGAGGGGGGGGGTGTTACGCAGTATTTT.

This clonotype was recorded a few times. V gene TRBV14 combines with J gene TRBJ2-3; 9 positions match TRBD2. Germline CDR1 SGHDN, CDR2 FVKESK. The CDR3 sequence is 17 residues long. V lost 4 bases and J lost 1; bases outside the gene matches: 9. CDR3 loop: CASSPLRAGGGTDTQYF. CDR3 nucleotides: TGTGCCAGCAGCCCCTTGAGAGCGGGGGGCGGCACAGATACGCAGTATTTT.

The chain is built from TRBV7-2 and TRBJ2-3; maybe TRBD1 (5 bases). Per germline, CDR1 SGHTA and CDR2 FQGNSA. This CDR3 is 15 amino acids long. The V gene lost 5 bases and the J gene lost 8 bases, with 20 bases spanning the gap. The CDR3 here is CASSLVGPGRATQYF. CDR3 nucleotide sequence: TGTGCCAGCAGCCTTGTGGGGCCAGGCAGGGCTACGCAGTATTTT.

The chain joins TRBV4-2 to TRBJ1-2, with 7 bases aligning to TRBD1. Per germline, CDR1 LGHNA and CDR2 YNFKEQ. V was pared by 1 base and J by 8 bases, with 7 bases of the junction left unmatched. This CDR3 is 14 amino acids long. In DNA form, the CDR3 reads TGTGCCAGCAGCCAAGTGGGGACAGCCTTAGGCTACACCTTC. Its translation: CASSQVGTALGYTF.

V usage is TRBV11-2 and J usage is TRBJ2-3; a weak D match, TRBD1 (6 bases). V lost 3 bases, J lost 0 bases, and 13 bases lay in between. The CDR3 loop spans 16 amino acids. Germline V CDR1 and CDR2: SGHAT, FQNNGV. Here the CDR3 DNA reads TGTGCCAGCAGCTTGGGGGCGAGCTTTAGCACAGATACGCAGTATTTT. This translates into CASSLGASFSTDTQYF.

This clonotype was seen a handful of times. The rearrangement links TRBV6-6 to TRBJ1-5, with D unresolved. Trimming stripped 6 bases from V and 5 bases from J, with 5 bases between. Germline V lookup: CDR1 MNHNY, CDR2 SVGAGI (reference sequence). The CDR3 loop spans 11 amino acids. The CDR3 here is CASSPDQPQHF. CDR3 sequence (DNA): TGTGCCAGCAGCCCCGATCAGCCCCAGCATTTT.

This clonotype has only a few counts. The chain carries TRBV2 and TRBJ2-5; D is possibly TRBD2 (6 bases). CDR3 length: 13 amino acids. The V gene lost 6 bases and the J gene lost 5 bases, with 13 bases spanning the gap. Per the germline V gene, CDR1 is SNHLY and CDR2 is FYNNEI. The CDR3 nucleotides read TGTGCCAGCAGCCGACTAGGGGATGAGACCCAGTACTTC. Amino acids: CASSRLGDETQYF. The full variable domain, with the rest looked up from reference TRBV2 and TRBJ2-5, is EPEVTQTPSHQVTQMGQEVILRCVPISNHLYFYWYRQILGQKVEFLVSFYNNEISEKSEIFDDQFSVERPDGSNFTLKIRSTKLEDSAMYFCASSRLGDETQYFGPGTRLLVL.

This clonotype was found a few times. J is TRBJ2-3 and V is TRBV6-6; no clear D gene. CDR3 length: 15 residues. Trimming pared 8 bases from V and 7 bases from J, leaving 22 bases between. CDR1 MNHNY and CDR2 SVGAGI come from the germline V gene (reference sequence). CDR3 coding DNA: TGTGCCAGCTCCTACCGTGGGCGTACGAGCTATACGCAGTATTTT. Protein sequence: CASSYRGRTSYTQYF.

CDR3 coding DNA: TGTGCCATCAGTGAAGTTGCGGGGAGCAATCAGCCCCAGCATTTT. Translating gives CAISEVAGSNQPQHF. This chain uses TRBV10-3 with TRBJ1-5; D is uncertain. The germline V gene encodes CDR1 ENHRY and CDR2 SYGVKD. Trimming removed 3 bases from V and 1 base from J, with 10 bases in between. The CDR3 is made up of 15 amino acids.

The rearrangement joins TRBV4-3 to TRBJ2-3, with 7 nucleotides matching TRBD1. The CDR3 totals 17 residues. The trim removed 2 bases at V and 8 bases at J, leaving 16 bases unmatched. Germline CDR1 LGHNA, CDR2 YSLEER. The DNA for the CDR3 is TGCGCCAGCAGCCAAATTTTGGGGACAGAGACCTCCATTACGCAGTATTTT. It translates to CASSQILGTETSITQYF.

The V gene is TRBV7-9, the J gene TRBJ2-7; D is unresolved. V was cut by 5 bases and J by 0 bases, with 8 bases left in between. The CDR3 is made up of 13 amino acids. The V gene's germline CDR1 is SEHNR and CDR2 FQNEAQ (reference sequence). The CDR3 DNA reads TGTGCCAGCAGCCAACAGAGCTCCTACGAGCAGTACGTC. Residues: CASSQQSSYEQYV.

There are a few counts of this clonotype. The CDR3, as DNA: TGCGGTGTAGAGGGCACAGCGGCATACAATGAGCAGTTCTTC. This encodes CGVEGTAAYNEQFF. The chain is built from TRBV20-1 and TRBJ2-1, with D perhaps TRBD2 (5 bases). The CDR3 runs 14 residues. The germline gives CDR1 DFQATT, CDR2 SNEGSKA (reference sequence).

This clonotype was found a few times. V gene TRBV20-1 combines with J gene TRBJ2-7; no reliable D call. The germline V gene encodes CDR1 DFQATT and CDR2 SNEGSKA (reference sequence). This CDR3 is built from 13 residues. The V end lost 3 bases, the J end lost 0 bases, and 9 bases lay between the germline ends. The CDR3 DNA reads as TGCAGTGCTAGCTCCGCTAGCTCCTACGAGCAGTACGTC. As protein: CSASSASSYEQYV.

This clonotype has more than one count but fewer than ten. The rearrangement uses TRBV10-3 and TRBJ2-7, with TRBD1 identical over 7 bases. The CDR3 sequence is 13 residues long. J was trimmed by 2 bases and V by 3 bases; bases with no gene match: 1. Per the germline V gene, CDR1 is ENHRY and CDR2 is SYGVKD. The CDR3 protein is CAISDQGAYEQYF. CDR3 DNA sequence: TGTGCCATCAGTGACCAGGGGGCCTACGAGCAGTACTTC.

V is TRBV6-2 or TRBV6-3 and J is TRBJ2-1; TRBD2 might be the D (6 bases). From germline, CDR1 is MNHEY and CDR2 SVGEGT. Between the trimmed V and J ends, which lost 7 bases and 4 bases, there was a span of 14 bases. This CDR3 is 14 amino acids long. CDR3 in DNA: TGTGCCAGCAACCCCTTGGGACTTTACAATGAGCAGTTCTTC. Amino acid sequence: CASNPLGLYNEQFF.

The V and J genes are TRBV6-6 and TRBJ2-3; D is unclear. CDR1 and CDR2 from the germline V gene are MNHNY and SVGAGI (reference sequence). This CDR3 contains 14 residues. Trimming removed 10 bases at V and 0 bases at J, with 14 bases between. CDR3 DNA: TGTGCCACCCACGACCATTACAGCACAGATACGCAGTATTTT. Residues: CATHDHYSTDTQYF.

This clonotype has at least ten counts. The chain has TRBV24-1 and TRBJ1-1; D is undetermined. This CDR3 contains 12 residues. V was pared by 3 bases and J by 5 bases, with 6 bases between. Per the germline V gene, CDR1 is KGHDR and CDR2 is SFDVKD. This CDR3 is CATSDGRTEAFF. The CDR3 DNA reads TGTGCCACCAGTGATGGTCGGACTGAAGCTTTCTTT.

This chain connects TRBV11-3 to TRBJ2-5, with D maybe TRBD2 (6 bases). The CDR3 totals 15 residues. Trimming took 5 bases from V and 5 from J, leaving 18 bases between them. Germline V gene lookup returns CDR1 SGHNT and CDR2 YENEEA. The CDR3 sequence is CASSQGVTRGETQYF. CDR3 DNA sequence: TGTGCCAGCAGCCAAGGGGTGACTAGAGGCGAGACCCAGTACTTC.

This clonotype showed up just a few times. The rearrangement joins TRBV2 to TRBJ2-2; 7 bases line up with TRBD1. The CDR3 has 15 amino acids. Germline trimming cut 2 bases from V and 0 bases from J; bases unmatched to any gene: 0. Germline V CDR1 and CDR2: SNHLY, FYNNEI. The CDR3 sequence is CASSEQGANTGELFF. The CDR3 DNA follows: TGTGCCAGCAGTGAACAGGGGGCGAACACCGGGGAGCTGTTTTTT.

The chain combines TRBV21-1 with TRBJ2-7; TRBD1 is the table's D call and was not checked against the DNA. TRBV21-1 is a pseudogene segment. This CDR3 is built from 15 residues. CDR3 protein: CASSKALGQTYEQYF. CDR3 nucleotide sequence: TGTGCCAGCAGCAAAGCGCTTGGACAAACCTACGAGCAGTACTTC.

This clonotype was counted a few times. The J gene is TRBJ2-1, the V gene TRBV5-4; no clear D. Germline assignment: CDR1 SGHNT and CDR2 YYREEE (reference sequence). Deletions cut 5 bases from V and 7 bases from J, with 13 bases between. This CDR3 spans 13 amino acids. CDR3 bases: TGTGCCAGCAGGGTACTCGGTGGGAATGAGCAGTTCTTC. Amino acids: CASRVLGGNEQFF.

V and J are TRBV6-6 and TRBJ1-2; D is possibly TRBD1 (5 bases). The CDR3 spans 15 residues. Per germline, CDR1 MNHNY and CDR2 SVGAGI (reference sequence). Trimming took off 2 bases at V and 3 bases at J, with 13 bases between the two ends. CDR3 loop: CASSYPAGRDYGYTF. Written as DNA, the CDR3 is TGTGCCAGCAGTTACCCAGCAGGGCGGGACTATGGCTACACCTTC.

The genes are TRBV7-6 and TRBJ2-6; D unresolved. Between the trimmed V and J ends, which lost 1 base and 0 bases, there was a span of 10 bases. Germline lookup yields CDR1 SGHVS and CDR2 FNYEAQ. The CDR3 runs to 17 residues. This chain's CDR3 is CASSLEPQTSGANVLTF. Written as DNA, the CDR3 is TGTGCCAGCAGCTTAGAACCGCAAACCTCTGGGGCCAACGTCCTGACTTTC.